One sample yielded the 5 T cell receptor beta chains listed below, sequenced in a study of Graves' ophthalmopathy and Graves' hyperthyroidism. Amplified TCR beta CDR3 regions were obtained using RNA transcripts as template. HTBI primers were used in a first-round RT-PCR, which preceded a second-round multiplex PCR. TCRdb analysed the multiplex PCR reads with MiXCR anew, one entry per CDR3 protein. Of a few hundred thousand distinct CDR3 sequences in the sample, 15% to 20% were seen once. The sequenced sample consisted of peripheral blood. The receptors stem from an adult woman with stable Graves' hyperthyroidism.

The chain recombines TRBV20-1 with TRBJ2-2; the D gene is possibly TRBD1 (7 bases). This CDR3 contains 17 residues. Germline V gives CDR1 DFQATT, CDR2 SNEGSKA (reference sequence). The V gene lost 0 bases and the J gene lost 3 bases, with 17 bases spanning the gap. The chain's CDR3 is CSARERGGTVYTGELFF. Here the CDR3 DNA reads TGCAGTGCTAGAGAGAGAGGGGGGACAGTCTACACCGGGGAGCTGTTTTTT.

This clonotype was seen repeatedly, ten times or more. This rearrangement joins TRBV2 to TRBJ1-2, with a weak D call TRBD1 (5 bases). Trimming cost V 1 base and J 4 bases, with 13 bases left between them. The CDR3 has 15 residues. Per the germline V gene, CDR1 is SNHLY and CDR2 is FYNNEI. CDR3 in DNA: TGTGCCAGCAGTGAAGAGGGCAGGGCCGGCTATGGCTACACCTTC. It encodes CASSEEGRAGYGYTF.

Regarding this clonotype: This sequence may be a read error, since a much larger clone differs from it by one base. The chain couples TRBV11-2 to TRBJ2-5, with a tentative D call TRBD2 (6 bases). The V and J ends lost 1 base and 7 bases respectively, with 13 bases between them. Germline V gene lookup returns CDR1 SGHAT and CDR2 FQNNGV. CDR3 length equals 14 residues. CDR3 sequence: CASSLARDGVTQYF. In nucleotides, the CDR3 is TGTGCCAGCAGCTTAGCGCGGGATGGAGTGACCCAGTACTTC.

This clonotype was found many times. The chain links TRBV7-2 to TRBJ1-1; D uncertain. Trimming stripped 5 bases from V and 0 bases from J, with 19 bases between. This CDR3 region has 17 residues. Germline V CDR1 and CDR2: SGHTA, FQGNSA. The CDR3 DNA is TGTGCCAGCAGCCTAGGCCGCCGAGTCAGGTTGAACACTGAAGCTTTCTTT. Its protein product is CASSLGRRVRLNTEAFF.

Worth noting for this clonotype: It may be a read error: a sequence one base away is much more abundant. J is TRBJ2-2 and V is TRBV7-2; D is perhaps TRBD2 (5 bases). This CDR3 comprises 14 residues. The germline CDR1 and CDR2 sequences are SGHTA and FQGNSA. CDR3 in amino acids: CASSLTPRTGEPFF. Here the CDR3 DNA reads TGTGCCAGCAGCTTGACCCCCCGGACCGGGGAGCCGTTTTTT.